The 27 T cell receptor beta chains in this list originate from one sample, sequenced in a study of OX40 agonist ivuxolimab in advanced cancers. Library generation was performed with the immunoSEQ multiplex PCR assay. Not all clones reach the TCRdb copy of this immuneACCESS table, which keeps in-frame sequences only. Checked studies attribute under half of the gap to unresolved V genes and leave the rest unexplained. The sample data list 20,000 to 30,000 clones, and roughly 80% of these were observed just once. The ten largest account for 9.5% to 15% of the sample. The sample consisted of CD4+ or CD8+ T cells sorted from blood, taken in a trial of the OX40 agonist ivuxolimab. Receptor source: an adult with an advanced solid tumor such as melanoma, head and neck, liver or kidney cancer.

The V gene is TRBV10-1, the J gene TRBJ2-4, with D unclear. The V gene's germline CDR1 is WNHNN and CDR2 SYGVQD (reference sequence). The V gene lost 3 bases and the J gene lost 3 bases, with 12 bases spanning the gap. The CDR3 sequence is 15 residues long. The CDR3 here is CASSDWDLGKNIQYF. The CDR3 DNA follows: TGCGCCAGCAGTGACTGGGATCTAGGCAAAAACATTCAGTACTTC.

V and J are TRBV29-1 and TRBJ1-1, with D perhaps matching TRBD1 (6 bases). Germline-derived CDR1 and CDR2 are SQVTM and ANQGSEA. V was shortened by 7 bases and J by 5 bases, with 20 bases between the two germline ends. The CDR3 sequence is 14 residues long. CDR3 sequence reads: CSAGGAGQGTEAFF. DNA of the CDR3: TGCAGCGCCGGGGGGGCAGGGCAGGGGACTGAAGCTTTCTTT.

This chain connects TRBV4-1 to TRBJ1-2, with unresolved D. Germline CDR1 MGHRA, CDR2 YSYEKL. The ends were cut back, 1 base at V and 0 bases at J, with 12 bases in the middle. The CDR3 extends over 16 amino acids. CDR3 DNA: TGCGCCAGCAGCCAAGCGGACTCACGTCCTAACTATGGCTACACCTTC. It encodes CASSQADSRPNYGYTF.

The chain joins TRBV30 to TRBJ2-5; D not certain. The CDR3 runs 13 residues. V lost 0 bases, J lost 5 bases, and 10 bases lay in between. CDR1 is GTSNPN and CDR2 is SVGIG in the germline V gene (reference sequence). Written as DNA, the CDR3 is TGTGCCTGGAGTGTACTATTATGGGAGACCCAGTACTTC. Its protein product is CAWSVLLWETQYF.

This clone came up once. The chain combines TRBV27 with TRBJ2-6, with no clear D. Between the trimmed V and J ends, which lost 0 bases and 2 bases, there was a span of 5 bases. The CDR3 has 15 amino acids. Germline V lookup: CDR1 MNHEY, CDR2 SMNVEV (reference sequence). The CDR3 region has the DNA TGTGCCAGCAGTTTATCGACCGCTGGGGCCAACGTCCTGACTTTC. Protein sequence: CASSLSTAGANVLTF.

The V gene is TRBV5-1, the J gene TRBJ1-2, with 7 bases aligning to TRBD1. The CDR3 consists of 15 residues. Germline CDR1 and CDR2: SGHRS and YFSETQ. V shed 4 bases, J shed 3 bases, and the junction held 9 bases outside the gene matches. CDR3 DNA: TGCGCCAGCAGCGGAAATCAGGGGGTCGACTATGGCTACACCTTC. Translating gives CASSGNQGVDYGYTF.

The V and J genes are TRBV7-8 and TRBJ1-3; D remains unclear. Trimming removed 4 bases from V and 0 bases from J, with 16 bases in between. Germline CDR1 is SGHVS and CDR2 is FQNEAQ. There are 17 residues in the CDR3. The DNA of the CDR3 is TGTGCCAGCAGCTATAACAGTAACCTCGACTCTGGAAACACCATATATTTT. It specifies CASSYNSNLDSGNTIYF.

The CDR3 region is CASSPPKTEAFF. The CDR3 bases are TGTGCCAGCTCACCACCGAAAACTGAAGCTTTCTTT. The rearrangement joins TRBV18 to TRBJ1-1, with no clear D. Germline CDR1 KGHSH, CDR2 LQKENI. Trimming took 0 bases from V and 5 from J, leaving 4 bases between them. The CDR3 is made up of 12 amino acids.

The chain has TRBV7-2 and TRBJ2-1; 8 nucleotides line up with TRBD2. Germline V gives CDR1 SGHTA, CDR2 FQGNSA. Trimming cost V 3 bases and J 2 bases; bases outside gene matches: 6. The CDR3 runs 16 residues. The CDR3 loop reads CASSLLPGGTYNEQFF. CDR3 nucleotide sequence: TGTGCCAGCAGCTTGCTCCCGGGGGGGACCTACAATGAGCAGTTCTTC.

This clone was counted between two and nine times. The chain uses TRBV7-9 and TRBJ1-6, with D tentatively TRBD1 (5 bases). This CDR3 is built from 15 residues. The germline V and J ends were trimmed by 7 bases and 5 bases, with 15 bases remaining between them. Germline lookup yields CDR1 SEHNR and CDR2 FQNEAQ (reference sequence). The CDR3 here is CASNPPGGDNSPLHF. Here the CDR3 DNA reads TGTGCCAGCAACCCTCCGGGGGGAGATAATTCACCCCTCCACTTT.

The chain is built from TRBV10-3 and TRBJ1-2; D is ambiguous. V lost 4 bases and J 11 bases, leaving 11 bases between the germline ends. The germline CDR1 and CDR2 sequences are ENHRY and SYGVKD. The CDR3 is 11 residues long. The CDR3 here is CAISGQTLYTF. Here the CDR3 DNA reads TGTGCCATCAGTGGGCAGACCCTTTACACCTTC.

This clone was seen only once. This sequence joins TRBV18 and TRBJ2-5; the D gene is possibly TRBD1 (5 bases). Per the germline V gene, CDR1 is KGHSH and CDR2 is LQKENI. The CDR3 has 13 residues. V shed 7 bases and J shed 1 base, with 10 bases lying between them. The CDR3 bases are TGTGCCAGCTTCATGACAGCCCAAGAGACCCAGTACTTC. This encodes CASFMTAQETQYF.

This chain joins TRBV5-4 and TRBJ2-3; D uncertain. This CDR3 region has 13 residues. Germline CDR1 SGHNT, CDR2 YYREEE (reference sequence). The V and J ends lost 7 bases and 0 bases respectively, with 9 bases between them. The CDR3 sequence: CASGPSSTDTQYF. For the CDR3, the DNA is TGTGCCAGCGGACCTTCTAGCACAGATACGCAGTATTTT.

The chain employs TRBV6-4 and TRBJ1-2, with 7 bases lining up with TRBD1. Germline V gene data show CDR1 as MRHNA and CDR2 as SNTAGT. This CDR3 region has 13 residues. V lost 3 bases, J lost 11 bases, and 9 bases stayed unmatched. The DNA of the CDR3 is TGTGCCAGCAGTGAAAGGGGGCGGGCTGGATACACCTTC. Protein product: CASSERGRAGYTF.

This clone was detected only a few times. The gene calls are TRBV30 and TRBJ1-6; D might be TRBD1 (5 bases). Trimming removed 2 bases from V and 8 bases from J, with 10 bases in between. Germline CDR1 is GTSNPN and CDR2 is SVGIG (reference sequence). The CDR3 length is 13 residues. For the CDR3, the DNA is TGTGCCTGGAGTCCGGGACTATATTCACCCCTCCACTTT. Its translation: CAWSPGLYSPLHF.

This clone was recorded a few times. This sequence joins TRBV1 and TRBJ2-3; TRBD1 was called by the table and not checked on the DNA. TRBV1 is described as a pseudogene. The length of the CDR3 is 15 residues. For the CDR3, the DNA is TGCACCAGCAGCCGACAGGGGGCGCGGAGAGATACGCAGTATTTT. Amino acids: CTSSRQGARRDTQYF.

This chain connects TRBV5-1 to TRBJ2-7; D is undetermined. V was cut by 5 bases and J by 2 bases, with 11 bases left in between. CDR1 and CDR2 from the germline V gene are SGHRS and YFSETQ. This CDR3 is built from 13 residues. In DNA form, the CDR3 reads TGCGCCAGCAGGCGTGGGAACCCCTACGAGCAGTACTTC. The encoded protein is CASRRGNPYEQYF.

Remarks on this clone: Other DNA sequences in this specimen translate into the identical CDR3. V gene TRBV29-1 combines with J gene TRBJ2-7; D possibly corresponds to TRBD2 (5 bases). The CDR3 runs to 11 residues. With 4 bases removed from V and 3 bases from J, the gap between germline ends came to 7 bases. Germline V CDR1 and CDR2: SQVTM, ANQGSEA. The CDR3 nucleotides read TGCAGCGTTGGGACTGGCTACGAGCAGTACTTC. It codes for CSVGTGYEQYF.

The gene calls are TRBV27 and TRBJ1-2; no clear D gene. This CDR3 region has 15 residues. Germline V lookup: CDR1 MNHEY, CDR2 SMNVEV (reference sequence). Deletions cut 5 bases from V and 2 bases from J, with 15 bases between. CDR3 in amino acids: CASSLGSLNNYGYTF. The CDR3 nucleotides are TGTGCCAGCAGTCTCGGGTCACTCAACAACTATGGCTACACCTTC.

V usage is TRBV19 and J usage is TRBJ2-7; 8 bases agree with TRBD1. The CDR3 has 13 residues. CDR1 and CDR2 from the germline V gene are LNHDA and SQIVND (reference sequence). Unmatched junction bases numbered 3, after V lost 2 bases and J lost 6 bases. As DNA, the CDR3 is TGTGCCAGTAGTATAAAACAGGGGGTCGAGCAGTACTTC. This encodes CASSIKQGVEQYF.

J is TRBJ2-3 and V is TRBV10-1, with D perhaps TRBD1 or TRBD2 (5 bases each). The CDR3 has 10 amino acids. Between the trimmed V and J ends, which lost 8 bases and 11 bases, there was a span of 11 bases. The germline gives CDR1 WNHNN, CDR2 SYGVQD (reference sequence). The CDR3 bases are TGCGCCAGCTGGGGACGGAAGCAGTATTTT. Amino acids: CASWGRKQYF.

As DNA, the CDR3 is TGTGCCAGCAGCTTAGACGTAAGCGGGGGTATCAATGAGCAGTTCTTC. Protein sequence: CASSLDVSGGINEQFF. The V call is TRBV7-9, the J call TRBJ2-1; the match to TRBD2 covers 8 bases. Germline CDR1 SEHNR, CDR2 FQNEAQ (reference sequence). Unmatched junction bases numbered 8, after V lost 1 base and J lost 6 bases. This CDR3 has 16 residues.

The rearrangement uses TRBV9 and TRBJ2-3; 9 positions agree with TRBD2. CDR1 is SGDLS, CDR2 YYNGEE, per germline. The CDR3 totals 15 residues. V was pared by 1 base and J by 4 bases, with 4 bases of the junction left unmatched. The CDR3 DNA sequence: TGTGCCAGCAGCGTACGGCGGGGGGGCCCAGATACGCAGTATTTT. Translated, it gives CASSVRRGGPDTQYF.

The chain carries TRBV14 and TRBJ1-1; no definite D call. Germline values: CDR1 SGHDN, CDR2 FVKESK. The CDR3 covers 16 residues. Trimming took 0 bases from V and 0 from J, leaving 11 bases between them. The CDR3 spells CASSQDHGLMNTEAFF. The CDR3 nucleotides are TGTGCCAGCAGCCAAGATCATGGGTTAATGAACACTGAAGCTTTCTTT.

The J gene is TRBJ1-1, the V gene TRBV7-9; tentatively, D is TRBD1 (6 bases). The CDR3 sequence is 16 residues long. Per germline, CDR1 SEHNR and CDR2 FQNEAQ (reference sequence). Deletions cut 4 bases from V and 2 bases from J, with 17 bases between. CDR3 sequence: CASSSPAGTLNTEAFF. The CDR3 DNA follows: TGTGCCAGCAGCTCCCCAGCCGGGACACTAAACACTGAAGCTTTCTTT.

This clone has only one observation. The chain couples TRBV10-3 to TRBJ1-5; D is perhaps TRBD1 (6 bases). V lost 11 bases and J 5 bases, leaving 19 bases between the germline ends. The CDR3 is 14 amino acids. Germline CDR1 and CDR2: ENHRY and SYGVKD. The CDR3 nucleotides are TGTGCCCCGAAGAACAGGGTCGATTATCAGCCCCAGCATTTT. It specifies CAPKNRVDYQPQHF.

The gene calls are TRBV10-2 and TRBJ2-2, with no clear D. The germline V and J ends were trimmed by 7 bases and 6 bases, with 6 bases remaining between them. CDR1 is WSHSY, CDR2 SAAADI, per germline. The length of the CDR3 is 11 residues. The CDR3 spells CASTAPGELFF. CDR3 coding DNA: TGCGCCAGCACAGCCCCCGGGGAGCTGTTTTTT.